The source of this TCR beta chain is a study of response to subunit inactivated influenza vaccine. Study results and limitations: The authors put forward the suggestion that each seasonal influenza vaccination may bring in only a limited number of new T cells.

Looked up from germline, CDR1 is SGDLS and CDR2 is YYNGEE. The ends were cut back, 1 base at V and 5 bases at J, with 12 bases in the middle. There are 15 residues in the CDR3. With respect to this clonotype: Its antigen is not identified.

TCRdb processed the RT-PCR reads anew with MiXCR; each CDR3 protein has one entry. In the table there are a few hundred thousand distinct CDR3 sequences, approximately 11% of which are singletons. The chain links TRBV9 to TRBJ2-2, with D perhaps matching TRBD1 (6 bases). The input for sequencing was PBMCs from blood, taken roughly 46 days after vaccination. The receptor's source is a man aged 50-59 years who received an inactivated influenza vaccine. CDR3 in DNA: TGTGCCAGCAGCGTACTACAGGGACCGACCGGGGAGCTGTTTTTT. It is translated as CASSVLQGPTGELFF.